A selection of T cell receptor beta chains follows, all from one sample in a study of cytomegalovirus exposure and HLA in healthy donors. The repertoire was sequenced with immunoSEQ multiplex PCR; TCRdb's copy has only in-frame clones and lacks some. This repertoire shows around 62,000 clones, under 80% found once; its top ten account for around 5.1%. The sample taken for sequencing was PBMCs. Source of these receptors: a male donor in good health and CMV-seropositive. Both conserved end residues are part of each CDR3. The D gene is left open where the match is weak. Clone size is shown for a subset of rows, as once, few, many or a class of expanded clone.

V gene,J gene,D gene,clone size,CDR3 protein,CDR3 DNA
TRBV2,TRBJ2-3,TRBD1,-,CASSGQGSTDTQYF,TGTGCCAGCAGTGGACAGGGTAGCACAGATACGCAGTATTTT
TRBV7-2,TRBJ2-7,-,-,CASSFTPVYGEQYF,TGTGCCAGCAGCTTTACTCCTGTTTATGGCGAGCAGTACTTC
TRBV28,TRBJ1-6,-,-,CATHNRAGSPLHF,TGTGCCACCCACAACAGGGCCGGTTCACCCCTCCACTTT
TRBV10-3,TRBJ2-7,-,-,CAISGSYGGEQYF,TGTGCCATCAGTGGTTCATATGGAGGCGAGCAGTACTTC
TRBV5-5,TRBJ2-7,TRBD1,-,CASSPQQGIAYEQYF,TGTGCCAGCAGCCCTCAACAGGGGATCGCCTACGAGCAGTACTTC
TRBV27,TRBJ1-6,-,-,CASSFPGEGSPLHF,TGTGCCAGCAGTTTCCCAGGGGAGGGTTCACCCCTCCACTTT
TRBV7-6,TRBJ1-4,-,few,CASSLAPGRDEKLFF,TGTGCCAGCAGCTTAGCGCCAGGGAGGGATGAAAAACTGTTTTTT
TRBV19,TRBJ1-1,-,-,CASNALDRNTEAFF,TGTGCCAGTAACGCCTTGGACAGGAACACTGAAGCTTTCTTT
TRBV5-8,TRBJ2-1,TRBD1,-,CASSPGQGSSQFF,TGTGCCAGCAGCCCGGGACAGGGTTCGTCGCAGTTCTTC
TRBV6-5,TRBJ2-7,TRBD1,once,CASSLQGSSYEQYF,TGTGCCAGCAGTTTACAGGGGTCATCTTACGAGCAGTACTTC
TRBV7-3,TRBJ1-2,TRBD1,-,CASSPYGGQGAEGDYGYTF,TGTGCCAGCAGCCCGTACGGCGGGCAGGGGGCTGAAGGGGACTATGGCTACACCTTC
TRBV5-4,TRBJ1-1,-,-,CASSAGRLNTEAFF,TGTGCCAGCAGCGCGGGACGCTTGAACACTGAAGCTTTCTTT
TRBV28,TRBJ1-1,-,-,CATYPDSTYEAFF,TGTGCCACCTATCCGGACAGTACTTATGAAGCTTTCTTT
TRBV19,TRBJ2-6,-,-,CASSIVQTGANVLTF,TGTGCCAGTAGTATAGTTCAGACTGGGGCCAACGTCCTGACTTTC
TRBV28,TRBJ1-2,TRBD1,-,CASSPGTGVINGYTF,TGTGCCAGCAGCCCCGGGACAGGGGTTATCAATGGCTACACCTTC
TRBV4-2,TRBJ2-3,-,-,CASSQAPFTDTQYF,TGTGCCAGCAGCCAAGCTCCCTTCACAGATACGCAGTATTTT
TRBV7-2,TRBJ1-6,TRBD1,-,CASSLGDRATSPLHF,TGTGCCAGCAGCTTAGGTGACAGGGCCACCTCACCCCTCCACTTT
TRBV5-1,TRBJ1-2,-,-,CASSLLQGNYGYTF,TGCGCCAGCAGCTTACTACAGGGAAACTATGGCTACACCTTC
TRBV11-2,TRBJ1-2,TRBD1,-,CASSPTGGRFYGYTF,TGTGCCAGCAGCCCAACAGGGGGCCGCTTCTATGGCTACACCTTC
TRBV2,TRBJ1-2,TRBD1,few,CASYISGTVGLYGYTF,TGTGCCAGCTACATCTCCGGGACAGTTGGTCTCTATGGCTACACCTTC
TRBV6-5,TRBJ2-2,-,-,CASSYSNGGTGELFF,TGTGCCAGCAGTTACTCGAACGGGGGAACCGGGGAGCTGTTTTTT
TRBV29-1,TRBJ2-7,TRBD1,-,CSVQGPDGYEQYF,TGCAGCGTACAGGGGCCTGACGGCTACGAGCAGTACTTC
TRBV19,TRBJ1-6,TRBD1,-,CASSTRGDSPLHF,TGTGCCAGTAGTACCAGGGGGGATTCACCCCTCCACTTT
TRBV15,TRBJ1-2,-,once,CATSGGGEAYGYTF,TGTGCCACCAGTGGGGGGGGAGAGGCCTATGGCTACACCTTC
TRBV4-2,TRBJ2-7,TRBD2,-,CASSQGGRAGGLDEQYF,TGTGCCAGCAGCCAAGGCGGGCGTGCGGGGGGGCTCGACGAGCAGTACTTC
TRBV5-6,TRBJ2-3,-,-,CASSFSIRGITDTQYF,TGTGCCAGCAGCTTTTCCATTCGGGGGATCACAGATACGCAGTATTTT
TRBV4-1,TRBJ1-2,-,-,CASSPIRGLDSNYGYTF,TGCGCCAGCAGCCCAATACGGGGACTTGACTCTAACTATGGCTACACCTTC
TRBV6-5,TRBJ1-6,-,-,CASHTGLLNSPLHF,TGTGCCAGCCACACAGGGCTCCTCAATTCACCCCTCCACTTT
TRBV19,TRBJ1-3,-,-,CASSMEAVSGNTIYF,TGTGCCAGTAGTATGGAGGCTGTCTCTGGAAACACCATATATTTT
TRBV5-1,TRBJ2-6,-,few,CASSFVRDSGANVLTF,TGCGCCAGCAGCTTCGTACGGGACTCTGGGGCCAACGTCCTGACTTTC
TRBV15,TRBJ1-2,-,-,CATSRGASTYGYTF,TGTGCCACCAGCAGAGGGGCCAGTACCTATGGCTACACCTTC
TRBV2,TRBJ2-3,TRBD2,-,CTSSEALAGGTDTQYF,TGTACCAGCAGTGAAGCTCTAGCGGGGGGCACAGATACGCAGTATTTT
TRBV7-9,TRBJ2-7,-,few,CSSSRQDYEQYF,TGTTCCAGCAGCAGACAGGACTACGAGCAGTACTTC